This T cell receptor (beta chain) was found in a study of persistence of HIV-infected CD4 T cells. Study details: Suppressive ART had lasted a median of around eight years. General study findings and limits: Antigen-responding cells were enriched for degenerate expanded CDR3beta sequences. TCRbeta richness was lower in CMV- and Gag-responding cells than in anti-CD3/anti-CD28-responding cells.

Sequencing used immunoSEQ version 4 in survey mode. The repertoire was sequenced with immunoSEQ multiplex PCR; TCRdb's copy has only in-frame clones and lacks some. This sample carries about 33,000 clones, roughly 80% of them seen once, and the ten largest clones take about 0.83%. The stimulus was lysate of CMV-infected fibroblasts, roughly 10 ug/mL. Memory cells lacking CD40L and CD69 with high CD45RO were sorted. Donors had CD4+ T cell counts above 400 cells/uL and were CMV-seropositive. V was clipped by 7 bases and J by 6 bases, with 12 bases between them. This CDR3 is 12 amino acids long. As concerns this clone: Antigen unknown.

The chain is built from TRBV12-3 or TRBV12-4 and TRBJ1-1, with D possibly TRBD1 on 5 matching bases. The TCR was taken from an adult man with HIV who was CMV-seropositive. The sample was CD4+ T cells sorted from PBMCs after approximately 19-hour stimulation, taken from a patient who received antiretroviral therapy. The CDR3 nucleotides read TGTGCCAGCACCATGCCGGGGGCTGAAGCTTTCTTT. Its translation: CASTMPGAEAFF.